In this sample, the clone carrying this TCR beta chain turned up a few times. Its antigen is undetermined. The data were obtained in a study of STAT5B mutations in CD4+ large granular lymphocyte leukemia. Germline V CDR1 and CDR2: LNHDA, SQIVND (reference sequence). The CDR3 runs 15 residues. V lost 3 bases, J lost 4 bases, and 13 bases lay in between. The repertoire was sequenced with immunoSEQ multiplex PCR; TCRdb's copy has only in-frame clones and lacks some. The data hold around 30,000 clones, with approximately 69% observed a single time. Study conclusions and caveats: TRBV06-family usage was enriched in top patient clones (8/27) versus controls (2/35). CD4-sorted patient repertoires seemed more clonal than healthy CD4+ repertoires. No patients shared main leukemic clonotypes, though less than 30% appeared at low frequency elsewhere. Without HLA matching, higher CD4+ than CD8+ T-LGLL clonality could reflect small sample size.

The TCR sequence derives from a human donor in good health. Sample: CD4+ T cells from blood buffy coats. The rearrangement joins TRBV19 to TRBJ1-5, with a weak D call TRBD1 (5 bases). CDR3 residues: CASSMSTGQNQPQHF. The CDR3 region has the DNA TGTGCCAGTAGTATGTCCACGGGGCAAAATCAGCCCCAGCATTTT.